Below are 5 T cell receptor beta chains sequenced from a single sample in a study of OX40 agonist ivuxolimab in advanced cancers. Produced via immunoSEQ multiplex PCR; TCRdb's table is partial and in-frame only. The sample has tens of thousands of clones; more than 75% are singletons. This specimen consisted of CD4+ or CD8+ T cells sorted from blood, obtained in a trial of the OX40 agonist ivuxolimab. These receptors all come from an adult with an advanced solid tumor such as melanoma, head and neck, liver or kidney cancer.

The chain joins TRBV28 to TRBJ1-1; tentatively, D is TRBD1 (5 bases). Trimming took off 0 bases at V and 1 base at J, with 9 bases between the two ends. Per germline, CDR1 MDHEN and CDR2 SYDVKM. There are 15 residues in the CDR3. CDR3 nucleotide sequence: TGTGCCAGCAGTTTATGGGGGACGGAGAACACTGAAGCTTTCTTT. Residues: CASSLWGTENTEAFF.

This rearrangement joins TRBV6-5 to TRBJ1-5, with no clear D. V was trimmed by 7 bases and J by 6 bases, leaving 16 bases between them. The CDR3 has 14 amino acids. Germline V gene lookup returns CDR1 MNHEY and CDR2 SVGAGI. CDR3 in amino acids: CASTTSAAGQPQHF. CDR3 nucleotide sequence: TGTGCCAGCACCACGTCGGCGGCGGGTCAGCCCCAGCATTTT.

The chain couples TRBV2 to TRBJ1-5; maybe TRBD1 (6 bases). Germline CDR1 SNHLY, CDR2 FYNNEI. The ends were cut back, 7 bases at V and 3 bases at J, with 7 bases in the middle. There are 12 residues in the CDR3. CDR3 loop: CASNRVNQPQHF. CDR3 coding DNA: TGTGCCAGCAACAGGGTCAATCAGCCCCAGCATTTT.

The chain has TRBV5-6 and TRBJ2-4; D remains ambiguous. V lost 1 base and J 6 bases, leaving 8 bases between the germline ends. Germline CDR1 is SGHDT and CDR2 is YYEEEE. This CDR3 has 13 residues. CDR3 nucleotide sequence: TGTGCCAGCAGCTTGTTCGGCGGAAACATTCAGTACTTC. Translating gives CASSLFGGNIQYF.

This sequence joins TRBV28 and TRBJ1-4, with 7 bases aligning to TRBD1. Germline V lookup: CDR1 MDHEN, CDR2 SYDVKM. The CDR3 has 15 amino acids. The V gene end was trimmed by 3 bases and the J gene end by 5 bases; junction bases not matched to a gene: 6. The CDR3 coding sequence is TGTGCCAGCAGTTTCTTGGCAGGGGGGAATGAAAAACTGTTTTTT. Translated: CASSFLAGGNEKLFF. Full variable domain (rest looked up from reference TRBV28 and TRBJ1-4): DVKVTQSSRYLVKRTGEKVFLECVQDMDHENMFWYRQDPGLGLRLIYFSYDVKMKEKGDIPEGYSVSREKKERFSLILESASTNQTSMYLCASSFLAGGNEKLFFGSGTQLSVL.